The sequence of this T cell receptor beta chain was determined in a study of blood T cell repertoires in COVID-19. Cohorts were determined from participant-reported clinical history. Symptom resolution, clearance, or two negative PCRs marked the recovered donors of Cohort 3. Here immunoSEQ multiplex PCR was the method, and the copy in TCRdb shows in-frame clones only, minus some. The table has 200,000 to 250,000 clones, under 90% seen once. Germline-derived CDR1 and CDR2 are LGHDT and YNNKEL (reference sequence). V dropped 4 bases and J dropped 10; count of bases not matched to a gene: 11. The CDR3 has 15 residues.

Sequencing was performed on PBMCs or T cells enriched from blood (not recorded which). This clonotype was sampled from a man in his forties or fifties who had recovered from COVID-19. This chain uses TRBV3-1 (or the pseudogene TRBV3-2) with TRBJ2-1; 9 bases align to TRBD1. CDR3 protein: CASSPQPQGAGEQFF. CDR3 DNA sequence: TGTGCCAGCAGCCCACAGCCACAGGGGGCGGGGGAGCAGTTCTTC.